Listed below are T cell receptor beta chains from one sample, sequenced in a study of CD8 T cells in Susac syndrome. TCRdb re-called the immunoSEQ multiplex PCR reads with MiXCR, one entry per CDR3 protein. The sample contains roughly 200,000 distinct CDR3 sequences, approximately 93% of which appear only once. The sequenced material came from CD4+ T cells from PBMCs. These receptors were obtained from a human donor in good health. Each CDR3 is given with its conserved first and last residue. Fields, in order: V gene, clone size, J gene, D gene, CDR3 protein, CDR3 DNA. The D gene is left open where the match is weak. Clone size is stated in some rows and not others, as once, few, many or a class when expanded.

>TRBV12-3/TRBV12-4|.|TRBJ2-2|TRBD1
CASSVSNRGMRTGELFF
TGTGCCAGCAGTGTTTCTAACAGGGGGATGCGGACCGGGGAGCTGTTTTTT
>TRBV29-1|.|TRBJ1-1|TRBD1
CSATGGRDTEAFF
TGCAGCGCTACAGGGGGCCGGGACACTGAAGCTTTCTTT
>TRBV5-1|.|TRBJ2-5|TRBD1
CASSLQDRARETQYF
TGCGCCAGCAGCCTACAGGACAGGGCCCGGGAGACCCAGTACTTC
>TRBV13|.|TRBJ2-2|.
CASSPDSGVNTGELFF
TGTGCCAGCAGCCCTGACTCGGGGGTGAACACCGGGGAGCTGTTTTTT
>TRBV10-3|.|TRBJ2-7|.
CAISEGPLAGYEQYF
TGTGCCATCAGTGAGGGGCCCCTCGCGGGATACGAGCAGTACTTC
>TRBV19|.|TRBJ2-6|.
CASSIAGHVGVRSNVLTF
TGTGCCAGTAGTATAGCAGGGCACGTAGGGGTAAGATCCAACGTCCTGACTTTC
>TRBV24-1|.|TRBJ2-5|.
CATSDRPRETQYF
TGTGCCACCAGTGACCGCCCGAGGGAGACCCAGTACTTC
>TRBV19|.|TRBJ2-5|.
CASSIGPDRETQYF
TGTGCCAGTAGTATAGGACCGGACCGCGAGACCCAGTACTTC
>TRBV10-2|.|TRBJ2-4|.
CASGGQYIQYF
TGCGCCAGCGGGGGGCAATACATTCAGTACTTC
>TRBV6-2/TRBV6-3|once|TRBJ1-2|TRBD1
CASSYKWTGGALAYGYTF
TGTGCCAGCAGTTACAAGTGGACAGGGGGCGCACTCGCCTATGGCTACACCTTC
>TRBV29-1|once|TRBJ2-6|.
CSAQFGANVLTF
TGCAGCGCCCAGTTCGGGGCCAACGTCCTGACTTTC
>TRBV20-1|.|TRBJ1-5|TRBD1
CSAIQGAGNQPQHF
TGCAGTGCGATTCAGGGGGCCGGCAATCAGCCCCAGCATTTT
>TRBV27|.|TRBJ2-1|TRBD1
CASRDSYNEQFF
TGTGCCAGCCGGGACAGCTACAATGAGCAGTTCTTC
>TRBV20-1|.|TRBJ2-3|.
CSAREVGAQYF
TGCAGTGCTAGAGAAGTGGGAGCGCAGTATTTT
>TRBV6-2/TRBV6-3|.|TRBJ2-4|.
CASSARGGKNIQYF
TGTGCCAGCAGTGCCCGAGGGGGCAAAAACATTCAGTACTTC
>TRBV4-1|.|TRBJ1-5|.
CASSQDRGNEPQHF
TGCGCCAGCAGCCAAGACAGGGGTAACGAGCCCCAGCATTTT
>TRBV7-2|.|TRBJ2-7|.
CASSLGRVYEQYF
TGTGCCAGCAGCTTAGGCCGCGTCTACGAGCAGTACTTC
>TRBV28|.|TRBJ2-5|TRBD2
CASSPATSGGAGTQYF
TGTGCCAGCAGTCCCGCGACTAGCGGGGGGGCGGGGACCCAGTACTTC
>TRBV9|.|TRBJ2-2|.
CASSLGDQRAGELFF
TGTGCCAGCAGCCTAGGGGACCAGCGCGCCGGGGAGCTGTTTTTT
>TRBV6-2/TRBV6-3|.|TRBJ1-1|.
CATHVRGVNTEAFF
TGTGCCACCCACGTGAGGGGGGTGAACACTGAAGCTTTCTTT
>TRBV14|.|TRBJ1-3|.
CASSQDQVSGNTIYF
TGTGCCAGCAGCCAAGATCAAGTTTCGGGAAACACCATATATTTT
>TRBV19|.|TRBJ1-2|.
CASSSPGELGYTF
TGTGCCAGTAGTTCCCCAGGGGAGCTTGGCTACACCTTC
>TRBV5-1|.|TRBJ2-1|.
CASSLVGVATGYNEQFF
TGCGCCAGCAGCTTGGTCGGTGTAGCCACTGGTTACAATGAGCAGTTCTTC
>TRBV5-4|.|TRBJ1-3|.
CASSLANTIYF
TGTGCCAGCAGCTTAGCAAACACCATATATTTT
>TRBV7-9|.|TRBJ2-5|.
CASSFRLGSSGTQYF
TGTGCCAGCAGCTTCAGACTAGGTTCCTCGGGGACCCAGTACTTC
>TRBV3-1|.|TRBJ1-2|.
CASSLDKAYGYTF
TGTGCCAGCAGCCTCGACAAGGCCTATGGCTACACCTTC
>TRBV7-2|.|TRBJ2-3|TRBD2
CASSFGGGGPNTDTQYF
TGTGCCAGCAGCTTCGGGGGCGGGGGGCCCAACACAGATACGCAGTATTTT
>TRBV13|.|TRBJ2-7|.
CASSITGVAYEQYF
TGTGCCAGCAGCATCACGGGTGTTGCCTACGAGCAGTACTTC
>TRBV5-1|.|TRBJ2-5|.
CASSLATGRRQETQYF
TGCGCCAGCAGCTTGGCAACAGGGAGGAGGCAAGAGACCCAGTACTTC
>TRBV29-1|.|TRBJ1-5|TRBD1
CSVLPGQGINQPQHF
TGCAGCGTCTTACCTGGACAGGGGATTAATCAGCCCCAGCATTTT
>TRBV10-2|.|TRBJ2-1|.
CAASSVYEQFF
TGCGCCGCCAGTAGCGTATACGAGCAGTTCTTC